This T cell receptor (beta chain) was documented in a study of cytomegalovirus exposure and HLA in healthy donors. In the study overall: Membership in the Caucasian-associated ancestry cluster was found for 75% to 90% of approximately 380 genotyped donors.

Study-level findings and limits: Previous analysis showed most TCR beta V segments were productive about 87% or about 30% of the time. CMV serostatus alone was available as immune exposure information. When a later analysis compared HLA-associated TCR beta chains with equally common others, the HLA-associated chains turned out to be more clonally expanded and to have lower generation probabilities.

This CDR3 spans 18 amino acids. V dropped 5 bases and J dropped 0 bases, with 21 bases sitting between them. The germline CDR1 and CDR2 sequences are MGHDK and SYGVNS. The count of this clone is one. Antigen: not known. With 60 Vbeta and 13 Jbeta primers, the PCR was carried out. Method: immunoSEQ multiplex PCR; TCRdb's copy keeps in-frame clones and lacks some. The sample carries 100,000 to 120,000 clones, 65% to 80% recorded once. The J gene is TRBJ2-3, the V gene TRBV25-1, with D perhaps TRBD2 (5 bases). This sequence was found in a man aged 25 to 40 in good health and CMV-seropositive. The sequenced material came from PBMCs. CDR3 in amino acids: CASSKRTEARSSTDTQYF. DNA of the CDR3: TGTGCCAGCAGTAAGAGGACGGAGGCTCGTTCTAGCACAGATACGCAGTATTTT.